The clone carrying this TCR beta chain was detected only a few times. The antigen remains undetermined. MiXCR, run by TCRdb on the reads, gives a single entry per CDR3 protein. The table includes about half a million distinct CDR3 sequences, about two fifths detected once. Germline V lookup: CDR1 SGHVS, CDR2 FNYEAQ. The CDR3 is 15 residues long. Trimming stripped 5 bases from V and 8 bases from J, with 21 bases between. The data belong to a study of T cell repertoires in cytomegalovirus infection. On the study more broadly: Indications of both CMV infection and matching HLA type were provided by public TCR beta signatures.

The receptor was derived from a human donor in good health (CMV status not recorded). Some clones in this sample may be carry-over from other donors' samples. This chain joins TRBV7-6 and TRBJ1-2; D ambiguous. The sequences come from cultured PBMCs, collected from culture after CMV antigen stimulation. The chain's CDR3 is CASSPKDEAFKGYTF. CDR3 DNA: TGTGCCAGCAGCCCAAAGGACGAGGCTTTTAAGGGCTACACCTTC.